The clone carrying this TCR beta chain was detected ten times or more. A second roughly 7 to 12 cycle PCR used barcoded and J-beta primers. A single record per CDR3 protein comes from TCRdb applying MiXCR to the 5' RACE reads. This sample has under 950,000 distinct CDR3 sequences, with approximately 21% found just once. The V gene's germline CDR1 is SSHAT and CDR2 FNYEAQ (reference sequence). This CDR3 spans 15 amino acids. V was cut by 3 bases and J by 1 base, with 13 bases left in between. The source of the sample is a study of blood T cells in healthy people across ages. The sample comprised blood. This receptor was taken from a man between 65 and 85 years old in good health. J is TRBJ2-7 and V is TRBV7-7; TRBD2 is a possible D gene (6 bases). The CDR3 region has the DNA TGTGCCAGCAGCTTTGCTAGCGAGAGTTCCTACGAGCAGTACGTC. It codes for CASSFASESSYEQYV.